This T cell receptor (beta chain) was obtained from a study of metastatic and nonmetastatic thyroid tumors. Overall study context: The study looked at repertoires side by side in blood and in tumor or nodule tissue from malignant and benign thyroid patients.

Patients underwent thyroid surgery, and none had received any treatment before it. Study results and caveats: Compared with benign nodules, malignant thyroid tumors were reported to have significantly higher TCR beta diversity in both blood and tumor.

How the authors handled the data: Clinicopathological groups of papillary thyroid cancer showed CDR3 differences that were used to build a distant-metastasis classifier. TCRdb reanalyzed the PCR reads via MiXCR. Clone size and V and J calls follow TCRdb, not the original study. The table shows tens of thousands of clones, with roughly 13% occurring only once. This clone has ten or more counts. No antigen is known for it. Germline assignment: CDR1 SGHTA and CDR2 FQGTGA. V was clipped by 5 bases and J by 1 base, with 13 bases between them. This CDR3 is 15 amino acids long. The sequenced sample was blood. The rearrangement joins TRBV7-3 to TRBJ2-3, with D possibly matching TRBD1 (5 bases). This TCR was recovered from a female donor with papillary thyroid cancer or a benign thyroid nodule (not recorded which). Some clones in this sample may be carry-over from other donors' samples. The chain's CDR3 is CASSPQGGGTDTQYF. CDR3 DNA: TGTGCCAGCAGCCCCCAGGGTGGGGGCACAGATACGCAGTATTTT.